Presented here are 20 T cell receptor beta chains from one specimen sequenced in a study of shared clonotypes between healthy human individuals. Produced via immunoSEQ multiplex PCR; TCRdb's table is partial and in-frame only. The sample carries millions of clones, 85% to 95% recorded once. Sequences were obtained from naive CD4+ T cells sorted from blood. As to subset: CD45RA+ positively selected. These receptors all come from a man aged 18-30 years in good health.

This chain joins TRBV28 and TRBJ1-5; a weak D match, TRBD1 (5 bases). The V end was cut by 3 bases, the J end by 1 base, with 16 bases between. The CDR3 runs to 17 residues. The germline V gene has CDR1 MDHEN and CDR2 SYDVKM. This CDR3 is CASSLAGTRKSNQPQHF. DNA for the CDR3: TGTGCCAGCAGTTTGGCCGGGACCCGAAAAAGCAATCAGCCCCAGCATTTT.

The V and J genes are TRBV27 and TRBJ1-2; 8 bases map to TRBD1. With 3 bases clipped from V and 3 bases from J, the junction kept 9 bases outside the gene matches. In germline, CDR1 is MNHEY, CDR2 SMNVEV (reference sequence). The CDR3 length is 16 residues. CDR3 nucleotides: TGTGCCAGCAGTTTTACGCCCACAGGGGGGTACTATGGCTACACCTTC. Its protein product is CASSFTPTGGYYGYTF.

This sequence joins TRBV15 and TRBJ2-5, with a possible D match to TRBD2 (5 bases). The CDR3 totals 12 residues. Trimming took off 5 bases at V and 5 bases at J, with 9 bases between the two ends. Per germline, CDR1 LNHNV and CDR2 YYDKDF (reference sequence). As DNA, the CDR3 is TGTGCCACCAGCCCCCGCGGGGAGACCCAGTACTTC. Residues: CATSPRGETQYF.

The rearrangement uses TRBV7-9 and TRBJ1-1; the D gene is possibly TRBD1 (5 bases). The CDR3 consists of 16 residues. The V gene lost 4 bases and the J gene lost 1 base, with 16 bases spanning the gap. Germline V gene data show CDR1 as SEHNR and CDR2 as FQNEAQ (reference sequence). The CDR3: CASSSLSREKNTEAFF. The CDR3 DNA sequence: TGTGCCAGCAGCTCGCTGAGCAGGGAAAAGAACACTGAAGCTTTCTTT.

V and J are TRBV9 and TRBJ2-7, with 7 bases matching TRBD2. Germline lookup yields CDR1 SGDLS and CDR2 YYNGEE. The CDR3 is made up of 17 amino acids. V lost 3 bases to trimming and J lost 6 bases; unmatched junction nucleotides: 18. The CDR3 sequence: CASSAQGSSGSLFEQYF. CDR3 nucleotide sequence: TGTGCCAGCAGCGCCCAAGGGAGTAGCGGGTCTCTTTTCGAGCAGTACTTC.

The V and J genes are TRBV7-3 and TRBJ2-2, with D possibly matching TRBD2 (5 bases). V shed 0 bases and J shed 1 base, with 18 bases lying between them. This CDR3 region has 19 residues. Per the germline V gene, CDR1 is SGHTA and CDR2 is FQGTGA. This chain's CDR3 is CASSLTFPPRGENTGELFF. The CDR3 nucleotides are TGTGCCAGCAGCTTAACGTTTCCCCCACGGGGTGAGAACACCGGGGAGCTGTTTTTT. Looking up the rest from reference TRBV7-3 and TRBJ2-2 gives the full variable domain: GAGVSQTPSNKVTEKGKYVELRCDPISGHTALYWYRQSLGQGPEFLIYFQGTGAADDSGLPNDRFFAVRPEGSVSTLKIQRTERGDSAVYLCASSLTFPPRGENTGELFFGEGSRLTVL.

This clone has a handful of counts. The CDR3 here is CAWSVHRRNTEAFF. CDR3 DNA: TGTGCCTGGAGTGTACATCGGAGGAACACTGAAGCTTTCTTT. The rearrangement joins TRBV30 to TRBJ1-1, with D unclear. The CDR3 totals 14 residues. V was shortened by 0 bases and J by 1 base, with 9 bases between the two germline ends. The germline V gene encodes CDR1 GTSNPN and CDR2 SVGIG (reference sequence).

This chain connects TRBV19 to TRBJ2-2; 7 bases are a match to TRBD1. J gave up 0 bases and V 1 base, and 8 bases lay outside the gene matches. Germline assignment: CDR1 LNHDA and CDR2 SQIVND (reference sequence). This CDR3 contains 18 residues. CDR3: CASSIVARGYANTGELFF. For the CDR3, the DNA is TGTGCCAGTAGTATAGTGGCCAGGGGGTATGCGAACACCGGGGAGCTGTTTTTT.

The chain couples TRBV7-9 to TRBJ1-2; 7 nucleotides align to TRBD1. The CDR3 is 15 amino acids. V was pared by 4 bases and J by 4 bases, with 9 bases of the junction left unmatched. Germline loops: CDR1 SEHNR, CDR2 FQNEAQ (reference sequence). The CDR3 here is CASSSGQALTYGYTF. CDR3 bases: TGTGCCAGCAGCTCCGGACAGGCGCTAACCTATGGCTACACCTTC.

CDR3 DNA: TGTGCCAGTAGTATTGTGGGGGGGCTACTCAATGAGCAGTTCTTC. Translated: CASSIVGGLLNEQFF. The chain combines TRBV19 with TRBJ2-1, with TRBD2 as a possible D gene (7 bases). The CDR3 runs 15 residues. Per the germline V gene, CDR1 is LNHDA and CDR2 is SQIVND (reference sequence). Trimming took 3 bases from V and 6 from J, leaving 15 bases between them.

The chain joins TRBV5-1 to TRBJ1-2, with 8 bases lining up with TRBD1. The CDR3 extends over 16 amino acids. The J segment lost 3 bases and the V segment lost 2 bases, leaving 9 bases of the junction unmatched. Germline-derived CDR1 and CDR2 are SGHRS and YFSETQ. CDR3 residues: CASSFGDRGQDYGYTF. For the CDR3, the DNA is TGCGCCAGCAGCTTCGGAGACAGGGGCCAGGACTATGGCTACACCTTC. Based on the CDR3 plus reference TRBV5-1 and TRBJ1-2, the full variable domain is KAGVTQTPRYLIKTRGQQVTLSCSPISGHRSVSWYQQTPGQGLQFLFEYFSETQRNKGNFPGRFSGRQFSNSRSEMNVSTLELGDSALYLCASSFGDRGQDYGYTFGSGTRLTVV.

For the CDR3, the DNA is TGCGCCAGTGCGCCTAGCGGGACCCAAGAGACCCAGTACTTC. Translated, it gives CASAPSGTQETQYF. The V and J genes are TRBV5-1 and TRBJ2-5; 9 nucleotides align to TRBD2. CDR3 length equals 14 residues. Germline CDR1 reads SGHRS; CDR2 reads YFSETQ. Trimming removed 8 bases from V and 1 base from J; junction bases left unmatched: 6. Combining the CDR3 with reference TRBV5-1 and TRBJ2-5 gives the whole variable domain KAGVTQTPRYLIKTRGQQVTLSCSPISGHRSVSWYQQTPGQGLQFLFEYFSETQRNKGNFPGRFSGRQFSNSRSEMNVSTLELGDSALYLCASAPSGTQETQYFGPGTRLLVL.

The genes are TRBV30 and TRBJ2-2, with a weak D call TRBD2 (6 bases). CDR1 GTSNPN and CDR2 SVGIG come from the germline V gene (reference sequence). Deletions cut 3 bases from V and 6 bases from J, with 11 bases between. This CDR3 has 13 residues. DNA for the CDR3: TGTGCCTGGAGGAACCCGGGGGCCGGGGAGCTGTTTTTT. This codes for CAWRNPGAGELFF.

The genes are TRBV19 and TRBJ1-4, with no clear D. CDR1 and CDR2 (germline): LNHDA, SQIVND (reference sequence). V lost 5 bases and J lost 10, with 11 bases in between. The CDR3 covers 12 residues. The CDR3 bases are TGTGCCAGTAGTCGATGGGAAGGAAAACTGTTTTTT. Protein: CASSRWEGKLFF.

This clone has only one observation. This chain connects TRBV10-3 to TRBJ2-7; TRBD1 might be the D (6 bases). The CDR3 sequence is 16 residues long. V lost 3 bases and J 0 bases, leaving 15 bases between the germline ends. Germline loops: CDR1 ENHRY, CDR2 SYGVKD. DNA of the CDR3: TGTGCCATCAGTGAAGGTGGGGGCTTTCTCTCCTACGAGCAGTACTTC. As protein: CAISEGGGFLSYEQYF.

The chain links TRBV6-1 to TRBJ2-7, with D tentatively TRBD1 (6 bases). CDR3 size: 14 residues. V lost 0 bases to trimming and J lost 2 bases, with 8 bases between them. CDR1 MNHNS and CDR2 SASEGT come from the germline V gene. The CDR3 spells CASSEAQGPYEQYF. CDR3 DNA sequence: TGTGCCAGCAGTGAAGCCCAGGGGCCCTACGAGCAGTACTTC.

V gene TRBV6-5 combines with J gene TRBJ2-2, with D uncertain. This CDR3 spans 15 amino acids. The germline V gene encodes CDR1 MNHEY and CDR2 SVGAGI. Trimming shortened V by 6 bases and J by 0 bases, and 11 bases separated the two germline ends. CDR3 sequence reads: CASRSGPANTGELFF. In DNA, the CDR3 is TGTGCCAGCAGGTCCGGACCAGCGAACACCGGGGAGCTGTTTTTT.

This clone appeared once. The V and J genes are TRBV30 and TRBJ1-2, with D perhaps TRBD1 (5 bases). Trimming removed 2 bases at V and 4 bases at J, with 20 bases between. The CDR3 totals 16 residues. CDR1 and CDR2 from the germline V gene are GTSNPN and SVGIG (reference sequence). For the CDR3, the DNA is TGTGCCTGGAGTTCTCCTGTTAAAGGGACCGGCTATGGCTACACCTTC. Its protein product is CAWSSPVKGTGYGYTF.

The chain joins TRBV19 to TRBJ1-1, with TRBD1 as a possible D gene (5 bases). The CDR3 runs to 15 residues. Between the trimmed V and J ends, which lost 4 bases and 1 base, there was a span of 13 bases. Germline V gene sequence: CDR1 LNHDA, CDR2 SQIVND (reference sequence). The CDR3 is CASSKYGGENTEAFF. The DNA for the CDR3 is TGTGCCAGTAGTAAATACGGGGGAGAGAACACTGAAGCTTTCTTT.

The chain couples TRBV18 to TRBJ2-1, with TRBD2 matching 9 bases. Germline CDR1 and CDR2: KGHSH and LQKENI. J was trimmed by 6 bases and V by 3 bases; bases with no gene match: 6. CDR3 length: 15 amino acids. The CDR3 sequence: CASSPASGVINEQFF. The CDR3 nucleotides read TGTGCCAGCTCACCCGCTAGCGGGGTAATCAATGAGCAGTTCTTC.